Following are 13 T cell receptor beta chains from one sample sequenced in a study of T cells in Graves' hyperthyroidism and ophthalmopathy. TCR beta CDR3 sequences were amplified from RNA transcripts. The primer set for the first-round RT-PCR of the TCR CDR3 was HTBI. One entry per CDR3 protein, called by TCRdb with MiXCR from the multiplex PCR reads. The repertoire holds 300,000 to 450,000 distinct CDR3 sequences, with over 15% as singletons. The sequencing input was blood. These receptors were collected from a woman aged 40 to 50 with Graves' ophthalmopathy.

V and J are TRBV5-1 and TRBJ2-7, with D possibly being TRBD1 (5 bases). The CDR3 runs 14 residues. Trimming pared 2 bases from V and 4 bases from J, leaving 13 bases between. Germline lookup yields CDR1 SGHRS and CDR2 YFSETQ. Written as DNA, the CDR3 is TGCGCCAGCAGCTTTGGCCTAGGGGTATACGAGCAGTACTTC. It translates to CASSFGLGVYEQYF.

The count of this clonotype is one. The chain recombines TRBV6-2 or TRBV6-3 with TRBJ1-1; maybe TRBD1 (6 bases). Deletions cut 7 bases from V and 0 bases from J, with 15 bases between. Germline CDR1 MNHEY, CDR2 SVGEGT. The CDR3 has 15 residues. The CDR3: CASIKQGLMNTEAFF. CDR3 DNA sequence: TGTGCCAGCATAAAACAGGGTTTAATGAACACTGAAGCTTTCTTT.

This clonotype was detected many times. The chain uses TRBV25-1 and TRBJ1-1; D perhaps matches TRBD1 (5 bases). From germline, CDR1 is MGHDK and CDR2 SYGVNS. This CDR3 has 14 residues. Trimming cost V 4 bases and J 1 base, with 10 bases left between them. For the CDR3, the DNA is TGTGCCAGCAGTGCGGGGCCCCCGAACACTGAAGCTTTCTTT. Translation: CASSAGPPNTEAFF.

This clonotype was recorded many times. This chain joins TRBV3-1 and TRBJ2-5, with TRBD2 matching 7 bases. V shed 0 bases and J 2 bases; nucleotides not matched to a gene: 15. Germline V gene sequence: CDR1 LGHDT, CDR2 YNNKEL (reference sequence). This CDR3 is built from 19 residues. CDR3 loop: CASSQDWEAAGVRQETQYF. The CDR3 DNA follows: TGTGCCAGCAGCCAAGACTGGGAGGCGGCGGGAGTGCGGCAAGAGACCCAGTACTTC.

The chain joins TRBV6-2 or TRBV6-3 to TRBJ1-2, with TRBD1 identical over 10 bases. The CDR3 loop spans 14 amino acids. V shed 8 bases, J shed 7 bases, and the junction held 10 bases outside the gene matches. CDR1 and CDR2 from the germline V gene are MNHEY and SVGEGT. For the CDR3, the DNA is TGTGCCAGCGAACCGGGACAGGGGACGAGTGGCTACACCTTC. Translation: CASEPGQGTSGYTF.

This clonotype was found many times. The chain recombines TRBV28 with TRBJ2-7; 9 positions match TRBD1. Germline CDR1 is MDHEN and CDR2 is SYDVKM. Losses at the gene ends were 7 bases for V and 3 bases for J; bases not matched to a gene: 4. The CDR3 sequence is 13 residues long. This chain's CDR3 is CASTPGQGYEQYF. The DNA for the CDR3 is TGTGCCAGCACCCCGGGACAGGGCTACGAGCAGTACTTC. The variable domain in full, completed from reference TRBV28 and TRBJ2-7, reads DVKVTQSSRYLVKRTGEKVFLECVQDMDHENMFWYRQDPGLGLRLIYFSYDVKMKEKGDIPEGYSVSREKKERFSLILESASTNQTSMYLCASTPGQGYEQYFGPGTRLTVT.

Ten or more counts support this clonotype. V usage is TRBV6-2 or TRBV6-3 and J usage is TRBJ1-2, with D possibly TRBD1 on 5 matching bases. CDR3 length: 12 amino acids. Trimming pared 5 bases from V and 5 bases from J, leaving 9 bases between. Germline V lookup: CDR1 MNHEY, CDR2 SVGEGT. CDR3 in amino acids: CASSRGEYGYTF. CDR3 in DNA: TGTGCCAGCAGTAGAGGGGAATATGGCTACACCTTC.

This clonotype was recorded at least ten times. The gene calls are TRBV10-3 and TRBJ2-7; D unclear. This CDR3 is 15 amino acids long. V lost 0 bases to trimming and J lost 0 bases, with 9 bases between them. Per the germline V gene, CDR1 is ENHRY and CDR2 is SYGVKD. The chain's CDR3 is CAISESRPTSYEQYF. The CDR3, as DNA: TGTGCCATCAGTGAGTCGAGGCCCACCTCCTACGAGCAGTACTTC.

This clonotype was observed many times. This rearrangement joins TRBV20-1 to TRBJ2-7; 11 bases line up with TRBD1. CDR1 DFQATT and CDR2 SNEGSKA come from the germline V gene (reference sequence). This CDR3 spans 13 amino acids. Trimming cost V 4 bases and J 4 bases; bases outside gene matches: 3. The CDR3 sequence is CSATGTGGYEQYF. CDR3 bases: TGCAGTGCTACCGGGACAGGGGGATACGAGCAGTACTTC.

In its sample, this clonotype was seen many times. The rearrangement joins TRBV12-3 or TRBV12-4 to TRBJ1-2, with a weak D call TRBD1 (5 bases). The CDR3 runs 14 residues. Trimming shortened V by 3 bases and J by 3 bases, and 11 bases separated the two germline ends. The CDR3 DNA is TGTGCCAGCAGTTTGGGAGGGACGTACTATGGCTACACCTTC. Its translation is CASSLGGTYYGYTF.

This clonotype was picked up a small number of times. The chain links TRBV18 to TRBJ2-7; 7 positions agree with TRBD1. Germline CDR1 and CDR2: KGHSH and LQKENI. The CDR3 sequence is 13 residues long. The trim removed 3 bases at V and 7 bases at J, leaving 6 bases unmatched. The CDR3 DNA follows: TGTGCCAGCTCACCGGCTCCAGGGGGTGAGCAGTACTTC. Its protein product is CASSPAPGGEQYF. Full variable domain (outside the CDR3, taken from reference TRBV18 and TRBJ2-7): NAGVMQNPRHLVRRRGQEARLRCSPMKGHSHVYWYRQLPEEGLKFMVYLQKENIIDESGMPKERFSAEFPKEGPSILRIQQVVRGDSAAYFCASSPAPGGEQYFGPGTRLTVT.

This clonotype came up many times. This chain links TRBV6-1 with TRBJ2-2; D is perhaps TRBD1 or TRBD2 (5 bases each). V dropped 10 bases and J dropped 4 bases, with 16 bases sitting between them. The CDR3 has 14 amino acids. Germline-derived CDR1 and CDR2 are MNHNS and SASEGT. DNA of the CDR3: TGTGCCACCACCCTAAAGGGGAGCACCGGGGAGCTGTTTTTT. Protein sequence: CATTLKGSTGELFF.

Points on this clonotype: This may come from a read error, since a much larger clone is one base off. The V gene is TRBV12-3 or TRBV12-4, the J gene TRBJ1-5; TRBD1 matches 9 bases. The V segment lost 7 bases and the J segment 6 bases; nucleotides outside the gene matches: 4. CDR3 length: 13 amino acids. CDR3 region: CASTGTGSQPQHF. CDR3 nucleotide sequence: TGTGCCAGCACCGGGACAGGGAGTCAGCCCCAGCATTTT.